A single sample is the source of the 10 T cell receptor beta chains below, sequenced in a study of cytomegalovirus exposure and HLA in healthy donors. Both 60 Vbeta primers and 13 Jbeta primers went into the PCR. The assay was immunoSEQ multiplex PCR, and TCRdb's table has in-frame clones only and misses some. The sample shows 150,000 to 250,000 clones, 70% to 85% of them seen only once. Input material: PBMCs. These receptor sequences come from a woman under 40 in good health and CMV-seropositive.

V gene TRBV5-1 combines with J gene TRBJ2-3; D remains ambiguous. V lost 2 bases and J lost 3, with 4 bases in between. CDR1 and CDR2 (germline): SGHRS, YFSETQ. The CDR3 covers 12 residues. CDR3 in amino acids: CASSFRTDTQYF. The CDR3 bases are TGCGCCAGCAGCTTCAGGACAGATACGCAGTATTTT.

This chain's CDR3 is CASSQGRGLIYEQYF. For the CDR3, the DNA is TGCGCCAGCAGCCAAGGTAGGGGGTTGATCTACGAGCAGTACTTC. The chain links TRBV4-3 to TRBJ2-7, with a tentative D call TRBD1 (6 bases). The length of the CDR3 is 15 residues. Trimming took off 1 base at V and 3 bases at J, with 13 bases between the two ends. Looked up from germline, CDR1 is LGHNA and CDR2 is YSLEER.

The chain carries TRBV12-2 and TRBJ1-3; whether TRBD1, the table's D call, matches the DNA was not checked. TRBV12-2 is designated a pseudogene. The CDR3 length is 17 residues. CDR3 region: CASRPLDRGDSGNTIYF. In nucleotides, the CDR3 is TGTGCAAGTCGCCCCTTGGACAGGGGGGACTCTGGAAACACCATATATTTT.

CDR3 region: CASGLNGGEQYF. CDR3 DNA sequence: TGTGCCAGCGGTCTTAATGGCGGCGAGCAGTACTTC. The genes are TRBV11-2 and TRBJ2-7; D is unresolved. Germline lookup yields CDR1 SGHAT and CDR2 FQNNGV. The CDR3 length is 12 residues. Between the trimmed V and J ends, which lost 8 bases and 6 bases, there was a span of 14 bases.

The chain carries TRBV4-3 and TRBJ2-7; maybe TRBD2 (6 bases). Trimming removed 0 bases from V and 4 bases from J, with 16 bases in between. Per the germline V gene, CDR1 is LGHNA and CDR2 is YSLEER. The CDR3 runs to 16 residues. The CDR3, as DNA: TGCGCCAGCAGCCAAGACCTTGGAGGGATAGAATACGAGCAGTACTTC. It encodes CASSQDLGGIEYEQYF.

This chain joins TRBV9 and TRBJ1-4, with D perhaps TRBD1 (5 bases). In germline, CDR1 is SGDLS, CDR2 YYNGEE. V was shortened by 0 bases and J by 8 bases, with 11 bases between the two germline ends. The CDR3 spans 14 residues. The CDR3 region is CASSVEAGREKLFF. DNA for the CDR3: TGTGCCAGCAGCGTAGAGGCAGGGCGAGAAAAACTGTTTTTT.

The chain couples TRBV19 to TRBJ1-2, with a tentative D call TRBD1 (5 bases). V lost 8 bases, J lost 7 bases, and 20 bases lay in between. The germline V gene has CDR1 LNHDA and CDR2 SQIVND (reference sequence). The CDR3 has 14 residues. The DNA for the CDR3 is TGTGCCAGTTTTAACAGGAGGAGGGGCCTTGGCTACACCTTC. This translates into CASFNRRRGLGYTF.

This clone appeared a few times. J is TRBJ2-7 and V is TRBV2, with 13 bases aligning to TRBD2. Germline lookup yields CDR1 SNHLY and CDR2 FYNNEI. CDR3 size: 16 residues. V dropped 1 base and J dropped 4; count of bases not matched to a gene: 4. The CDR3 spells CASSEGPGLAGYEQYF. The CDR3 DNA reads TGTGCCAGCAGTGAAGGACCGGGACTAGCGGGGTACGAGCAGTACTTC.

The chain recombines TRBV7-8 with TRBJ2-1; 9 nucleotides line up with TRBD1. V shed 3 bases, J shed 6 bases, and the junction held 0 bases outside the gene matches. This CDR3 comprises 13 residues. Germline values: CDR1 SGHVS, CDR2 FQNEAQ. CDR3 sequence reads: CASSLDRGNEQFF. In nucleotides, the CDR3 is TGTGCCAGCAGCTTGGACAGGGGCAATGAGCAGTTCTTC.

The chain combines TRBV21-1 with TRBJ1-5; the D call TRBD1 from the table was never checked on the DNA. TRBV21-1 is assigned pseudogene status. CDR3 length equals 18 residues. Here the CDR3 reads CVSIRGQGATRGNQPQHF. The CDR3 region has the DNA TGTGTCAGCATTCGGGGACAGGGGGCGACCCGCGGCAATCAGCCCCAGCATTTT.